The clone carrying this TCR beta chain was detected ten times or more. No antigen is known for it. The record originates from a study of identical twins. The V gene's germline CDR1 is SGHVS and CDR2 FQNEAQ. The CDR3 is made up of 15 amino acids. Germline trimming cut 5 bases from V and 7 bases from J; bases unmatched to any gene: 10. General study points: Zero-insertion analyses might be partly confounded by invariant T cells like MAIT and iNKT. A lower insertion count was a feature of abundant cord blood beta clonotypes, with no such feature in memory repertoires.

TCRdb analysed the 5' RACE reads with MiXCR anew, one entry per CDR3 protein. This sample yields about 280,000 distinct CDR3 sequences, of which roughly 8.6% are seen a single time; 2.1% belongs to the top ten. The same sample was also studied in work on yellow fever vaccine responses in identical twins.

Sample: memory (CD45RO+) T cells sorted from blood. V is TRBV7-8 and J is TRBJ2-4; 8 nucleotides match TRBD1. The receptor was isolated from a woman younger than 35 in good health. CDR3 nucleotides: TGTGCCAGCAGCCCCCGGACAGGGTCTGGGAACATTCAGTACTTC. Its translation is CASSPRTGSGNIQYF.